This T cell receptor beta chain was obtained from a study of blood T cells in healthy people across ages. Through a sample-barcoded 5' primer and a J-beta primer mix, a second PCR was run for 7 to 11 cycles. TCRdb reprocessed the 5' RACE reads with MiXCR, giving one entry per CDR3 protein. The sample consists of 630,000 or so distinct CDR3 sequences, about 30% of them appearing once. Russia was home to the donors, healthy Caucasian individuals aged about 6 to 90. Germline V gene sequence: CDR1 MDHEN, CDR2 SYDVKM. Trimming pared 11 bases from V and 1 base from J, leaving 11 bases between. The CDR3 contains 12 residues.

Sequencing was carried out using blood. The J gene is TRBJ1-1, the V gene TRBV28; D call uncertain. The TCR originated in a woman over 75 in good health. The CDR3 DNA reads as TGTGCCTCGCGACTGAAGAACACTGAAGCTTTCTTT. Translated, it gives CASRLKNTEAFF. Supplemented by reference TRBV28 and TRBJ1-1, the full variable domain reads DVKVTQSSRYLVKRTGEKVFLECVQDMDHENMFWYRQDPGLGLRLIYFSYDVKMKEKGDIPEGYSVSREKKERFSLILESASTNQTSMYLCASRLKNTEAFFGQGTRLTVV.